The clone carrying this TCR beta chain has just one count. The CDR3 has 14 residues. The V end was cut by 1 base, the J end by 3 bases, with 10 bases between. Looked up from germline, CDR1 is SGHAT and CDR2 is FQNNGV. This sample stems from a study of cytomegalovirus exposure and HLA in healthy donors. It was with 60 Vbeta and 13 Jbeta primers that the PCR ran. Assay used: immunoSEQ multiplex PCR; TCRdb lists only in-frame clones, some missing. The repertoire has 150,000 to 200,000 clones, around nine tenths of them found once; the top ten carry 1.5% to 2%. The rearrangement joins TRBV11-2 to TRBJ2-7; D is ambiguous. Sequenced input: PBMCs. The receptor was derived from a woman aged 18 to 35 in good health and CMV-seronegative. The chain's CDR3 is CASSLGGRNYEQYF. As DNA, the CDR3 is TGTGCCAGCAGCTTAGGAGGCCGAAACTACGAGCAGTACTTC.